The rows below give T cell receptor beta chains drawn from one sample of a study of blood T cell repertoires in COVID-19. Assay: immunoSEQ multiplex PCR; the TCRdb copy retains only in-frame clones and omits some. Here the sample spans a few hundred thousand clones, around 84% being singletons. Sequences were obtained from peripheral blood. The receptors were gathered from an elderly woman with active or convalescent COVID-19. Each CDR3 is given with its conserved first and last residue. The D gene is left open where the match is weak. Size values are once, few and many counts, or a class for expanded clones, and some rows have none.

clone_size cdr3_length j_call d_call v_call cdr3_nt cdr3_aa
- 15 TRBJ1-2 - TRBV6-2/TRBV6-3 TGTGCCAGCAGTTACTCAGACAGTCGGAACTATGGCTACACCTTC CASSYSDSRNYGYTF
- 14 TRBJ1-1 TRBD1 TRBV27 TGTGCCAGCAGTCCCGTCTTTGGGCGACAGGGGAGCTTCTTT CASSPVFGRQGSFF
- 14 TRBJ2-5 - TRBV2 TGTGCCAGCATAGAGTATGCGTACCAAGAGACCCAGTACTTC CASIEYAYQETQYF
- 14 TRBJ2-5 - TRBV2 TGTGCCAGCAGTGATGGCAGGGTACAAGAGACCCAGTACTTC CASSDGRVQETQYF
- 14 TRBJ1-1 - TRBV9 TGTGCCAGCAGCGTAACGGGGGGGAGCACTGAAGCTTTCTTT CASSVTGGSTEAFF
- 14 TRBJ2-7 TRBD1 TRBV19 TGTGCCAGTAGTACCGGACAGGGGGTTTCTAAGCAGTACTTC CASSTGQGVSKQYF
- 13 TRBJ1-2 - TRBV5-1 TGCGCCAGCAGAAAGGACACGGCCTATGGCTACACCTTC CASRKDTAYGYTF
- 13 TRBJ1-3 - TRBV7-2 TGTGCCAGCAGCCAACAGGGTAGAAACACCATATATTTT CASSQQGRNTIYF
- 13 TRBJ2-1 - TRBV5-4 TGTGCCAGCAGCTTGGTTGGCAACAATGAGCAGTTCTTC CASSLVGNNEQFF
few 15 TRBJ1-1 - TRBV11-3 TGTGCCAGCAGCTTAGAGGGCAGAATGAACACTGAAGCTTTCTTT CASSLEGRMNTEAFF
- 15 TRBJ1-2 - TRBV7-2 TGTGCCAGCAGCCCAATGGGGACTACTAACTATGGCTACACCTTC CASSPMGTTNYGYTF
- 16 TRBJ1-4 TRBD1 TRBV7-9 TGTGCCAGCAGCTCCGGACAGGGTACAACTAATGAAAAACTGTTTTTT CASSSGQGTTNEKLFF
- 15 TRBJ2-3 TRBD2 TRBV18 TGTGCCAGCTCACCACCGTTCCCGGGGGGAGATACGCAGTATTTT CASSPPFPGGDTQYF
- 14 TRBJ1-5 TRBD1 TRBV28 TGTGCCAGCAGTTACAGGGGAAGCAATCAGCCCCAGCATTTT CASSYRGSNQPQHF
- 16 TRBJ2-5 - TRBV10-3 TGTGCCATCAGTGAGACAGCGGTTCCGTACCAAGAGACCCAGTACTTC CAISETAVPYQETQYF
few 15 TRBJ1-6 TRBD1 TRBV4-3 TGCGCCAGCAGCCAAGATTGGACAGGGGGTTCACCCCTCCACTTT CASSQDWTGGSPLHF
- 12 TRBJ2-7 TRBD2 TRBV5-4 TGTGCCAGCACTGGACTAGTGGGGGAGCAGTACTTC CASTGLVGEQYF
- 15 TRBJ1-6 TRBD1 TRBV6-5 TGTGCCAGCAGTTACTGGACAGGGGGAGATTCACCCCTCCACTTT CASSYWTGGDSPLHF